One T cell receptor beta chain is described in this entry. This entry comes from a study of blood T cell repertoires in COVID-19. Whole-study context: PBMCs, B-cell-depleted T cells, or T cells were the source of the cDNA or gDNA that made up the material.

The germline gives CDR1 SGHAT, CDR2 FQNNGV. J was trimmed by 5 bases and V by 4 bases; bases with no gene match: 4. The CDR3 runs to 16 residues. In the authors' methods: Estimation of nucleated cell counts relied on the amplification of reference gene primers. Sequencing was performed with immunoSEQ multiplex PCR; in TCRdb, only in-frame clones are kept and a portion is missing. V and J calls and clone size are given by that table; D and trimming were obtained from the DNA. The table has 150,000 or so clones, 75% to 85% seen once. The receptor was derived from a man in his fifties or sixties with acute or convalescent COVID-19. Specimen: peripheral blood. The V and J genes are TRBV11-2 and TRBJ2-5, with 16 bases matching TRBD2. CDR3 sequence (DNA): TGTGCCAGCAGCTCGGGACTAGCGGGGGGGCCGGAGACCCAGTACTTC. It specifies CASSSGLAGGPETQYF.